The present T cell receptor beta chain was sequenced within a study of yellow fever vaccine responses in identical twins. The CDR3 runs 16 residues. The germline V gene has CDR1 SGHNT and CDR2 YENEEA. Losses at the gene ends were 0 bases for V and 0 bases for J; bases not matched to a gene: 5. Details on this clonotype: Its antigen remains unknown.

TCRdb called the RT-PCR reads again in MiXCR, with one record for every CDR3 protein. Of some 3,300 distinct CDR3 sequences in the sample, about 86% are singletons; the top ten hold approximately 4%. Whole-study findings and limits: Twins' vaccine T cell responses reportedly seemed partly convergent and partly personalized.

The sequencing used T cells from blood (PBMCs), unsorted or a sorted subset (not recorded which), collected before or after yellow fever vaccination (not recorded which). The J gene is TRBJ2-7, the V gene TRBV11-3; 7 nucleotides match TRBD1. The receptor was derived from a woman between 18 and 30 years old who received the yellow fever vaccine. CDR3 sequence (DNA): TGTGCCAGCAGCTTAGAAGCACAGGGGTTCTCCTACGAGCAGTACTTC. Translated, it gives CASSLEAQGFSYEQYF.